The sequence of this TCR beta chain was determined in a study of T cells in Graves' hyperthyroidism and ophthalmopathy. Whole-study findings and limits: Within blood appeared most thyroid clonotypes that had expanded above 0.001.

The source material, RNA transcripts, was used to amplify TCR beta CDR3 regions. First-round RT-PCR targeting the TCR CDR3 was performed with the HTBI primer set. TCRdb reprocessed the multiplex PCR reads via MiXCR and lists one record per CDR3 protein. The sample holds some 690,000 distinct CDR3 sequences, approximately 15% seen once. Turning to this clonotype: Its antigen is still unknown.

Uncontrolled infection, other autoimmune disease, pregnancy and lactation each barred patients from inclusion. Diagnosing involved the use of clinical symptoms, serum thyroxine and TRAb, thyroid ultrasound and orbital computed tomography. Trimming stripped 6 bases from V and 1 base from J, with 16 bases between. CDR3 length equals 16 residues. V gene TRBV12-3 or TRBV12-4 combines with J gene TRBJ2-1; TRBD2 might be the D (6 bases). The receptor comes from a man aged 50 or older with Graves' hyperthyroidism. Sequencing was performed on blood. The CDR3 nucleotides are TGTGCCAGCAGGGGAGGTAGCGGAGGATCCTACAATGAGCAGTTCTTC. Translated, it gives CASRGGSGGSYNEQFF.